This entry concerns a single T cell receptor beta chain. No antigen is known for it. CDR3 length: 13 amino acids. V lost 4 bases, J lost 2 bases, and 8 bases lay in between. Germline V gene lookup returns CDR1 MDHEN and CDR2 SYDVKM. Method: immunoSEQ multiplex PCR; TCRdb's copy keeps in-frame clones and lacks some. The table records 80,000 to 100,000 clones, 80% to 95% of them present only once. This sample is part of a study of graft-versus-host responses after intestinal transplantation. Study-level information: Multivisceral, liver-intestinal, or isolated intestinal grafts went to recipients. Every recipient had anti-thymocyte globulin induction and about three years of tacrolimus plus steroids.

Study-wide points: Ileal or blood samples showed some GvH clones first, and such clones were also found in recipient marrow.

The sequence was obtained from a human donor who was the organ donor for an intestinal transplant. The rearrangement uses TRBV28 and TRBJ1-2, with D hard to call. The specimen comprised unstimulated CD8+ T cells sorted from spleen or lymph node cells, sampled before transplant. For the CDR3, the DNA is TGTGCCAGCAGTTCAGTCAACAACTATGGCTACACCTTC. Protein sequence: CASSSVNNYGYTF.